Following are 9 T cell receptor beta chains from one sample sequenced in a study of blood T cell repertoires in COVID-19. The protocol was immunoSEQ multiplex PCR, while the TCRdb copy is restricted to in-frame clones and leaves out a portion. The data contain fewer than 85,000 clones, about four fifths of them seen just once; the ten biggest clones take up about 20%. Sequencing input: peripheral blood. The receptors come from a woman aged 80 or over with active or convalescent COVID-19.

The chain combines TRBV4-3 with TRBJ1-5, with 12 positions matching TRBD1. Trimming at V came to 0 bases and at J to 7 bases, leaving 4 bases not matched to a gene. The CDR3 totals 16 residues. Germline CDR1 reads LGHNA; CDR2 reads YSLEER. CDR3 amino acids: CASSQEGTGGRQPQHF. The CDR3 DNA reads TGCGCCAGCAGCCAAGAGGGGACAGGGGGCAGGCAGCCCCAGCATTTT.

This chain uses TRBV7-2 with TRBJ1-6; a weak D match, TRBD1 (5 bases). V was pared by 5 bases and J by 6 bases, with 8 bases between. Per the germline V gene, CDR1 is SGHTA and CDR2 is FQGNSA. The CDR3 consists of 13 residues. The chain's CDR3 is CASSQGPNSPLHF. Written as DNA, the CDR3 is TGTGCCAGCAGCCAGGGCCCTAATTCACCCCTCCACTTT.

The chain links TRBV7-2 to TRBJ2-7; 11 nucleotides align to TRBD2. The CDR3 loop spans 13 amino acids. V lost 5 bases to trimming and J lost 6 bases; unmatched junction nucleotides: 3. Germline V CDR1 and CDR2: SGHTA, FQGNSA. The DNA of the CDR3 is TGTGCCAGCAGCGCGGGGACTAGCGGCGAGCAGTACTTC. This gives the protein CASSAGTSGEQYF. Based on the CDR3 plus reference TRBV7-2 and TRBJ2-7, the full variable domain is GAGVSQSPSNKVTEKGKDVELRCDPISGHTALYWYRQSLGQGLEFLIYFQGNSAPDKSGLPSDRFSAERTGGSVSTLTIQRTQQEDSAVYLCASSAGTSGEQYFGPGTRLTVT.

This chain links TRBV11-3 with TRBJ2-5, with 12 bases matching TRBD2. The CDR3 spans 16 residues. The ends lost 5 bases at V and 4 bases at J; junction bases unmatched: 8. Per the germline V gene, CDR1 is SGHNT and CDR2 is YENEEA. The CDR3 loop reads CASSPGLAGSPETQYF. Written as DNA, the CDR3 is TGTGCCAGCAGCCCCGGACTAGCGGGGTCCCCAGAGACCCAGTACTTC.

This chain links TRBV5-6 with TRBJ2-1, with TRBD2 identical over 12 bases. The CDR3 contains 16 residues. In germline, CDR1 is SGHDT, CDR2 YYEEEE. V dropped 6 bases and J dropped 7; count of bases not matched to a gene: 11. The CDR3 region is CASTPTGLAGWNEQFF. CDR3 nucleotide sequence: TGTGCCAGCACGCCTACTGGACTAGCGGGGTGGAATGAGCAGTTCTTC. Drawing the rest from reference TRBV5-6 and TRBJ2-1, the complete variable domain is DAGVTQSPTHLIKTRGQQVTLRCSPKSGHDTVSWYQQALGQGPQFIFQYYEEEERQRGNFPDRFSGHQFPNYSSELNVNALLLGDSALYLCASTPTGLAGWNEQFFGPGTRLTVL.

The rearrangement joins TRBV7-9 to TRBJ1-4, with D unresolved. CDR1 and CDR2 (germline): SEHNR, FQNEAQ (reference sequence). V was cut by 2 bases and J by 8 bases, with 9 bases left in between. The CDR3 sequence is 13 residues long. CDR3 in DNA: TGTGCCAGCAGCTTACCGGGGTCCGAAAAACTGTTTTTT. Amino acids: CASSLPGSEKLFF.

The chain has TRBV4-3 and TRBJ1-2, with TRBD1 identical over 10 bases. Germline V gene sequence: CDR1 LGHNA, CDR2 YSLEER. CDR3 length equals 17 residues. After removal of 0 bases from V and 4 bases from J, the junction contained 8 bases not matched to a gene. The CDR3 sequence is CASSQDGTGVFSYGYTF. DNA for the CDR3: TGCGCCAGCAGCCAAGATGGGACAGGGGTTTTTTCCTATGGCTACACCTTC.

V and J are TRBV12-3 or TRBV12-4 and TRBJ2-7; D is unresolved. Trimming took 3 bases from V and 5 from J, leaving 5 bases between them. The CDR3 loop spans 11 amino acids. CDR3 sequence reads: CASSFLDEQYF. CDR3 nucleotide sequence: TGTGCCAGCAGTTTCTTAGACGAGCAGTACTTC.

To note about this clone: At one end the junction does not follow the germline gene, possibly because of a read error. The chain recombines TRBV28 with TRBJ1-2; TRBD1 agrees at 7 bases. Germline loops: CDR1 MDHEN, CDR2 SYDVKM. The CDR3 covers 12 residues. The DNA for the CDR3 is TGTGCCAGCAGTTTGCCCCCGGGGACAGTTATATTC. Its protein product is CASSLPPGTVIF.